Given below is one T cell receptor (beta chain) in context. The V gene's germline CDR1 is LNHDA and CDR2 SQIVND (reference sequence). The CDR3 sequence is 15 residues long. Trimming removed 5 bases from V and 5 bases from J, with 18 bases in between. Profiling relied on immunoSEQ multiplex PCR, and the TCRdb table lists in-frame clones only, not all of them. The sample carries 300,000 or so clones, around 87% recorded once. The sample comes from a study of blood T cell repertoires in COVID-19. Study-level information: Researchers got acute and convalescent COVID-19 samples from the United States, Italy and Spain.

This TCR derives from a man in his forties or fifties with active or convalescent COVID-19. The source material was peripheral blood. The chain recombines TRBV19 with TRBJ1-1; D ambiguous. In DNA, the CDR3 is TGTGCCAGTAGTGTCGAAGCCGCGGGGAGGACTGAAGCTTTCTTT. It codes for CASSVEAAGRTEAFF. Combining the CDR3 with reference TRBV19 and TRBJ1-1 gives the whole variable domain DGGITQSPKYLFRKEGQNVTLSCEQNLNHDAMYWYRQDPGQGLRLIYYSQIVNDFQKGDIAEGYSVSREKKESFPLTVTSAQKNPTAFYLCASSVEAAGRTEAFFGQGTRLTVV.